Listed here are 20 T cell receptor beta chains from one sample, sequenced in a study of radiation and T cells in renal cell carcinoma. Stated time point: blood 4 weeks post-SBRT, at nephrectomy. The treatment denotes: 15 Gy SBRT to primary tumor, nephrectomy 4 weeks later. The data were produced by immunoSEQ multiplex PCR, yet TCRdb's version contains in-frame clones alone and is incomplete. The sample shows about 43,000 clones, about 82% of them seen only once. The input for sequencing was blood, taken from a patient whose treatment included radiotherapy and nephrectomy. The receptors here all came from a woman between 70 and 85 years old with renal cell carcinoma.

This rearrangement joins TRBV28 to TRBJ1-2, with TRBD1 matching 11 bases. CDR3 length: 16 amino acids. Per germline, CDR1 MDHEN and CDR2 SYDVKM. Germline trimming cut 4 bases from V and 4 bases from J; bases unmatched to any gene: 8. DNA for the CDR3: TGTGCCAGCAGTTCGGGACAGGGGGTCTACCGCTATGGCTACACCTTC. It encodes CASSSGQGVYRYGYTF.

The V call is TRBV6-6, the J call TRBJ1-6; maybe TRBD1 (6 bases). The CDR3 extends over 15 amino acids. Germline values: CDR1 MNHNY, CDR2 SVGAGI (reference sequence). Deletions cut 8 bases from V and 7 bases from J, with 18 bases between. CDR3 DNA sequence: TGTGCCAGCCAAAGAGGGGGTACGCGAAATTCACCCCTCCACTTT. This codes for CASQRGGTRNSPLHF.

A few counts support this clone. The CDR3 spells CSASEGAYTF. The CDR3 DNA sequence: TGCAGTGCTAGCGAGGGAGCCTACACCTTC. The chain couples TRBV20-1 to TRBJ1-2; no clear D. Looked up from germline, CDR1 is DFQATT and CDR2 is SNEGSKA (reference sequence). The length of the CDR3 is 10 residues. V was pared by 3 bases and J by 10 bases, with 9 bases between.

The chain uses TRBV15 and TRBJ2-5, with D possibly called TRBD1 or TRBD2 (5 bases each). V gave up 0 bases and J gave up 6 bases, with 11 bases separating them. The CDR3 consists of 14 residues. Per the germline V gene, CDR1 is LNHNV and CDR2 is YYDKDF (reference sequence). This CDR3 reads CATSRDRGRQTQYF. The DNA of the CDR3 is TGTGCCACCAGCAGAGATAGGGGACGGCAGACCCAGTACTTC. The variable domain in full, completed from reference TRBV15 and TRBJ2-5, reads DAMVIQNPRYQVTQFGKPVTLSCSQTLNHNVMYWYQQKSSQAPKLLFHYYDKDFNNEADTPDNFQSRRPNTSFCFLDIRSPGLGDTAMYLCATSRDRGRQTQYFGPGTRLLVL.

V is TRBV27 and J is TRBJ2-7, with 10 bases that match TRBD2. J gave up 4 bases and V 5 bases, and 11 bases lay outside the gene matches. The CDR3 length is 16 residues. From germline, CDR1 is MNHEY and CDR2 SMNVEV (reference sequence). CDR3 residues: CASSPLWSGRAYEQYF. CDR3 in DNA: TGTGCCAGCAGTCCCCTCTGGAGCGGGAGGGCTTACGAGCAGTACTTC.

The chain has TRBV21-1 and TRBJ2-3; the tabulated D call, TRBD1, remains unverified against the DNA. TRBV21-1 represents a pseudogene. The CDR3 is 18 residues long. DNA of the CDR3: TGTGCCAGCAGCCGGCTTGAACAGGGGGCGCGTGTCACAGATACGCAGTATTTT. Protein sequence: CASSRLEQGARVTDTQYF.

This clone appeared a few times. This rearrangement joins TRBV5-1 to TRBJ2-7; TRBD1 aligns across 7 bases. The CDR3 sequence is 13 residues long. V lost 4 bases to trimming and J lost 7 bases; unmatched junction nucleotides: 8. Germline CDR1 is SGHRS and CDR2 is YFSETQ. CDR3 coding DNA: TGCGCCAGCAGCCCGGACGGACAGGCAGAGCAGTACTTC. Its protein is CASSPDGQAEQYF.

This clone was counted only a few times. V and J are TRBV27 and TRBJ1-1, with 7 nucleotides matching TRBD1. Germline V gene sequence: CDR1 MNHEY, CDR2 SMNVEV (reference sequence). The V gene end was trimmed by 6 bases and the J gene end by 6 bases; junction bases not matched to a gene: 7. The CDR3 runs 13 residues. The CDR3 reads CASRQGGGSEAFF. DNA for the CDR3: TGTGCCAGCAGACAAGGGGGCGGGTCTGAAGCTTTCTTT.

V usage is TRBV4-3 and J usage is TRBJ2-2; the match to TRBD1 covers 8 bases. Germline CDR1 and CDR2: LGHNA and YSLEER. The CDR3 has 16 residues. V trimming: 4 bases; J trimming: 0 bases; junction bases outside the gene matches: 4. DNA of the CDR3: TGCGCCAGCAGCCGCACGACAGGGGCGAACACCGGGGAGCTGTTTTTT. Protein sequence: CASSRTTGANTGELFF.

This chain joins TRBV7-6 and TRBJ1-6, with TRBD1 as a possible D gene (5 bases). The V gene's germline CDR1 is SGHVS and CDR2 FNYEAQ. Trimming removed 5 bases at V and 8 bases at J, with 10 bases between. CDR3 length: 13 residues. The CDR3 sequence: CASSPGGYSPLHF. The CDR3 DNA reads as TGTGCCAGCAGCCCTGGGGGGTATTCACCCCTCCACTTT.

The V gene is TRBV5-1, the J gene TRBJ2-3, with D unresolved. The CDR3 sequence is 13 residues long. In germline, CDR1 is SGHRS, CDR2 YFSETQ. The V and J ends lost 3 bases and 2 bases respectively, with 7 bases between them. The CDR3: CASSSTLTDTQYF. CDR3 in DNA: TGCGCCAGCAGCTCCACTCTCACAGATACGCAGTATTTT.

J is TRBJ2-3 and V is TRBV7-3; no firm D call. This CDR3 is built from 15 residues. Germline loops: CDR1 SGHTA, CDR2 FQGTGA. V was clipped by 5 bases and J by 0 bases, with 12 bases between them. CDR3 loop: CASSLSRRSTDTQYF. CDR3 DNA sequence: TGTGCCAGCAGCCTTAGCCGCCGCAGCACAGATACGCAGTATTTT.

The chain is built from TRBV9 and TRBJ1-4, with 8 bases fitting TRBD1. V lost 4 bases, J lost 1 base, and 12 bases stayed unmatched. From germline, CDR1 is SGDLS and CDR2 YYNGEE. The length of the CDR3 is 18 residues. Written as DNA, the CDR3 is TGTGCCAGCAGCCCAGGGGCAGGGGGCTTGGTAACTAATGAAAAACTGTTTTTT. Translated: CASSPGAGGLVTNEKLFF.

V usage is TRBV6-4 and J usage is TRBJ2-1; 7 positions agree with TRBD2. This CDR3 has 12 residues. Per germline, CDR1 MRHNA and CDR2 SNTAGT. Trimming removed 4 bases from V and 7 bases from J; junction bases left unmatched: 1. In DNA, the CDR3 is TGTGCCAGCAGTGGTAGCGGGAATGAGCAGTTCTTC. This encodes CASSGSGNEQFF.

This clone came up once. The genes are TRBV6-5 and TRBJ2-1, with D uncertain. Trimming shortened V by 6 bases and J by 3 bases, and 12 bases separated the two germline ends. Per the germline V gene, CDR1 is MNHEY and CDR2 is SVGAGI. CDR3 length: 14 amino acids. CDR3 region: CASSGRADYNEQFF. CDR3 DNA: TGTGCCAGCAGCGGTAGGGCCGACTACAATGAGCAGTTCTTC.

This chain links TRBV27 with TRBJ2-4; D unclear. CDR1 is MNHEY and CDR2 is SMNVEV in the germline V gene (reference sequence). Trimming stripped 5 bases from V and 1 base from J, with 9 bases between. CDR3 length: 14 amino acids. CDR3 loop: CASSPVGAKNIQYF. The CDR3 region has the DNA TGTGCCAGCAGTCCCGTGGGGGCCAAAAACATTCAGTACTTC.

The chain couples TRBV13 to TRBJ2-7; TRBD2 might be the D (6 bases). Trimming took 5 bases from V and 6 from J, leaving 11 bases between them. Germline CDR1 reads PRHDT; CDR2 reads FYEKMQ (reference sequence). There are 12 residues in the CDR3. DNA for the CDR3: TGTGCCAGCAGCCAGACTAGAGGCGAGCAGTACTTC. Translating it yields CASSQTRGEQYF. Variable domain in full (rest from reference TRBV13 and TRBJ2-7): AAGVIQSPRHLIKEKRETATLKCYPIPRHDTVYWYQQGPGQDPQFLISFYEKMQSDKGSIPDRFSAQQFSDYHSELNMSSLELGDSALYFCASSQTRGEQYFGPGTRLTVT.

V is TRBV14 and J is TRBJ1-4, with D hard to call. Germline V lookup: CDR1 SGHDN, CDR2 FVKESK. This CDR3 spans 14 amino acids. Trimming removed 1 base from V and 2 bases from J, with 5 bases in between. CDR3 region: CASSQASTNEKLFF. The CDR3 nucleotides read TGTGCCAGCAGCCAAGCTTCGACTAATGAAAAACTGTTTTTT.

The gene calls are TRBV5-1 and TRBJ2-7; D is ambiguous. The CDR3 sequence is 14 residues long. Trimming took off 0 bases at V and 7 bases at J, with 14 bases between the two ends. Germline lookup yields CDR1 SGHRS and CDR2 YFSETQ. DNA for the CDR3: TGCGCCAGCAGCTTGGAGCCGGGTTTGAGTGAGCAGTACTTC. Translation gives CASSLEPGLSEQYF.

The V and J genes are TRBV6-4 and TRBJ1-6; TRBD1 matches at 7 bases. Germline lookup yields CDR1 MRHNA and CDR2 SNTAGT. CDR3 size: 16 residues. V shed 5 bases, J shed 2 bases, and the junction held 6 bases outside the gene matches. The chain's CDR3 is CASSRDSPTYNSPLHF. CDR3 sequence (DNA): TGTGCCAGCAGTCGGGACAGTCCGACCTATAATTCACCCCTCCACTTT.